This record covers a single T cell receptor (beta chain). It lacks a known antigen. Nothing much larger sits one base from this clone, and base qualities are not available. The method was the immunoSEQ multiplex PCR assay. A mixture of 60 forward primers for TCR Vbeta segments and 13 reverse primers for TCR Jbeta segments was used in the multiplex PCR. The CDR3 region of rearranged TCR beta genes was amplified from genomic DNA with a multiplex PCR assay. On the Illumina HiSeq System, the amplified TCR beta libraries were sequenced as 87-base-pair reads. Turning to the authors' computational methods: In a later analysis, tens of millions of unique TCR beta chains were counted across the approximately 640 repertoires, and roughly 11 million of these chains were shared by at least two donors. Raw reads were error-corrected and collapsed into unique sequences with a nearest-neighbor algorithm that merged closely related sequences to remove PCR and sequencing errors. V, D and J gene segments were assigned by aligning CDR3 sequences to IMGT reference sequences. For a sequence to be retained, a match of at least six nucleotides was required to both a V gene segment and a J gene segment. Rearrangements were classified as productive when the CDR3 lacked stop codons and remained in frame with V and J, and all other rearrangements were classified as non-productive. CDR3 was defined by IMGT convention, running from the second conserved V-encoded cysteine to the conserved J-encoded phenylalanine. Sequences without an unambiguous match to a single V gene segment were excluded from the earlier analysis of 450 to 750 of the donors. In an earlier analysis of approximately 560 of the donors, a V segment was called functional when productive rearrangements were above 56.7%, and segregating when the standard deviation between donors exceeded 5%. A statistical classification framework was developed to diagnose cytomegalovirus status using the catalog of TCR beta chain sequences. In a later analysis, TCR nucleotide sequences were compared against IMGT/GENE-DB human TR gene sequences so that V and J genes could be assigned. A later analysis assigned CDR3 sequences and most-parsimonious VDJ recombination scenarios with the TCRdist pipeline. In a later analysis, each TCR beta chain was defined by its CDR3 amino acid sequence together with its V-gene family, and reads lacking a unique V-gene family were excluded. To address suspected cross-contamination and a sequencing artifact, a later analysis removed around 600 highly shared, low-generation-probability nucleotide sequences. In a later analysis, a clonal expansion index was calculated for each public chain from normalized within-repertoire ranks of inferred template counts. In a later analysis, generation probabilities were computed using a VDJ recombination model fitted to out-of-frame rearrangements, and the results were checked against IGoR. A later analysis scored TCR-TCR, TCR-HLA and TCR-CMV co-occurrence with hypergeometric tests, applying a repertoire-size bias correction to TCR pairs. A later analysis estimated false discovery rates by permuting HLA or CMV assignments 20 times. A later analysis grouped co-occurring TCRs with DBSCAN, adding TCRdist sequence similarity when clustering within HLA-allele-positive subsets. For co-occurrence clustering, repertoires with fewer than 30,000 or more than 120,000 public chains were excluded, along with 4 to 6 repertoires with anomalous nucleotide sharing. TCRdb stores this immuneACCESS table with in-frame sequences only. Part of the clones is absent; in the studies checked, under half of the shortfall reflects unresolved V genes, and no reason is known for the rest. The V and J calls and clone size come from that table; D and trimming were worked out from the DNA. The sample profile shows under 200,000 clones; under 80% of them were found once. The ten biggest clones cover about 2.9% of the sample.

The cohort was made up of approximately 700 healthy bone marrow donors. At the time of sampling, all cohort members were nominally healthy, though unrecorded immune exposures were likely present. The donor tested CMV seronegative and was one of the 352 seronegative cohort members. Every donor gave a peripheral blood sample, and the peripheral blood mononuclear cells from that sample were used for TCR beta sequencing. The Qiagen DNeasy Blood Extraction Kit was used to extract genomic DNA from the blood cell samples. This sample was included in a study of cytomegalovirus exposure and HLA in healthy donors (dated by TCRdb to 2015 to 2018). Context from the whole study: An earlier analysis of approximately 600 of the donors reported about 290 Gb of sequence data and some 100 million unique TCR beta sequences from about 179 million T cells. The number of donors typed differed by locus, with 629-630 for A, B, C, DRB1 and DQB1, around 500 for DQA1, 606 for DPA1, and some 450 for DPB1. Roughly five DR-DQ haplotypes were treated as single units for association and clustering because of strong linkage in the cohort. Besides the first cohort of roughly 640 subjects, a separate validation cohort made up of 120 different subjects was used. To predict cytomegalovirus infection status, the study brought together high-throughput TCR immunosequencing, statistical association of individual TCRs with disease status, and machine learning. Every discovery cohort repertoire had been produced on one sequencing platform. Donor age, sex, ethnicity and CMV serostatus were collected together with the repertoire data. The study aimed to test whether signatures of past pathogen exposure could be identified by cataloging public T cell receptors. An early release that covered several hundred HLA-typed donors contained around 300 gigabases of sequencing data and tens of millions of unique TCR sequences. Among the roughly 380 genotyped donors, under 90% belonged to the genetic ancestry cluster associated with self-reported Caucasian donors. Both class I and class II loci were covered by HLA typing, at four-digit resolution. An earlier analysis of some 600 of the donors applied high-throughput TCR beta sequencing to assess whether each TCR beta V gene segment acted as functional or pseudogenic. The later analysis used no new phenotypic data to find candidate immune exposures, relying instead on TCR beta sequences and their occurrence across donors. Using immunosequencing, the study profiled T cell repertoires from 640 or so subjects and related those repertoires to cytomegalovirus serostatus. In a later genetic analysis, genome-wide SNP genotypes for about 60% of the 666 donors were used, and that subset was treated as a discovery cohort. On average, approximately 250,000 unique TCR beta nucleotide sequences were sequenced per donor among some 430 genotyped donors of the cohort, with roughly 19% of those sequences being non-productive. A later analysis re-analyzed previously published TCR beta repertoires from roughly 690 donors and added high-resolution HLA genotyping to study TCR occurrence patterns.

CDR3 length: 15 amino acids, cysteine to phenylalanine. The CDR3 DNA has 45 bases and is translated from base 1. V was cut back by 7 bases and J by 4 bases, leaving a gap of 19 bases between them. For CDR1 and CDR2, the germline V gene lists MNHEY and SVGAGI. Results the study describes overall, beyond this receptor: In a later genetic analysis, fewer N-insertions in productive TCRs were reported among donors in an Asian-associated ancestry cluster than the roughly 640-donor mean. This cohort had only TCR beta chains sequenced, and the lack of alpha or paired-chain data limited which features could be detected. Linkage disequilibrium might explain the correlated functional status among segregating V segments, but an unknown experimental factor could not be excluded. In a later analysis, HLA-associated TCR beta chains were found to be more clonally expanded and to have lower generation probabilities than equally common non-associated chains. According to a later analysis, parvovirus B19, influenza, CMV and Epstein-Barr virus appeared linked to several top co-occurrence clusters. It was suggested by the authors that the approach could potentially be generalized to other disease states and immunological phenotypes. A further reported finding was that TCR beta sequences accurately predicted the HLA-A and HLA-B alleles for most subjects in the first cohort. When HLA alleles, especially DR and DQ, strongly co-occurred, TCR associations were difficult to assign to individual alleles. In a later analysis, the rate of TCR association differed among HLA loci, with DRB1 alleles having the most associated TCRs and HLA-C alleles having the fewest. A later genetic analysis associated a missense DCLRE1C variant with V-gene and J-gene trimming of TCR beta chains, and an independent cohort replicated the association. According to a later analysis, most CMV-associated TCR beta chains appeared to be HLA-restricted, and the HLA associations seemed to be driven largely by CMV exposure. In the study, around 160 TCR beta chains were listed as associated with cytomegalovirus. At a false discovery rate of 0.05, a later analysis linked 16,951 TCR beta sequences to specific HLA alleles. A group of highly shared sequence variants was considered likely to be a technical artifact of the sequencing pipeline. Some IMGT-functional V segments, including TRBV6-2 and TRBV6-3, could not be distinguished by the 87-base-pair reads and were therefore excluded. Sequencing depth was assumed to be roughly uniform across donors in the presence/absence analyses, though that assumption may not hold. CMV serostatus was the only immune exposure information available for the cohort. While some public TCRs were present in many individuals, most TCR sequences turned up only very rarely across donors. HLA typing was unavailable for some donors at each locus, so association tests used only the typed subset. In vitro tests confirmed that a few of the cytomegalovirus-associated TCR beta chains recognize cytomegalovirus antigens. The classifier was reported to diagnose cytomegalovirus status with high specificity and sensitivity in both the original and validation cohorts. The earlier analysis of a few hundred of the donors excluded some 15 rarely observed V segments, including chromosome 9 orphons, because counts were too low. An earlier analysis of around 540 of the donors showed that most TCR beta V segments appeared in productive rearrangements either about 87% or about 30% of the time, which broadly matched IMGT annotations.

The rearrangement joined TRBV6-5 to TRBJ1-1; a tentative D call is TRBD1 (5 bases match). This clonotype was obtained from a female donor in good health and CMV-seronegative. The specimen was PBMCs. The sequenced DNA is TGTGCCAGCACCAAAAGACAGACGCCGGGCACTGAAGCTTTCTTT. Protein translation: CASTKRQTPGTEAFF.